A single sample gave rise to the 25 T cell receptor beta chains below, sequenced in a study of blood T cell repertoires in COVID-19. Data came from immunoSEQ multiplex PCR; TCRdb stores just in-frame clones and leaves some out. The sample contains about 280,000 clones, 83% of which appear only once. The sample consisted of peripheral blood. Receptor source: a woman between 50 and 59 years old who had recovered from COVID-19.

The count of this clone is one. This chain uses TRBV4-3 with TRBJ2-1, with TRBD1 matching over 9 bases. Germline assignment: CDR1 LGHNA and CDR2 YSLEER. This CDR3 has 15 residues. Trimming cost V 3 bases and J 3 bases; bases outside gene matches: 3. CDR3 region: CASSQTGGDYNEQFF. CDR3 DNA: TGCGCCAGCAGCCAGACAGGGGGGGACTACAATGAGCAGTTCTTC.

The chain links TRBV29-1 to TRBJ2-1; no reliable D call. The V gene lost 0 bases and the J gene lost 6 bases, with 15 bases spanning the gap. CDR3 length: 15 residues. CDR1 and CDR2 from the germline V gene are SQVTM and ANQGSEA. The CDR3 DNA is TGCAGCGTTGAAGAACAGCCTGGGCATAGCAATGAGCAGTTCTTC. Its translation is CSVEEQPGHSNEQFF.

This clone has more than one count but fewer than ten. The V gene is TRBV11-1, the J gene TRBJ2-7, with D perhaps matching TRBD1 (5 bases). Germline CDR1 is SGHAT and CDR2 is FQDESV (reference sequence). This CDR3 comprises 15 residues. V lost 8 bases to trimming and J lost 3 bases, with 20 bases between them. CDR3 coding DNA: TGTGCCAGCGGTATCAGGGCAGGCACCTACTACGAGCAGTACTTC. This codes for CASGIRAGTYYEQYF.

This chain connects TRBV5-8 to TRBJ1-2; TRBD1 matches 10 bases. V shed 5 bases, J shed 6 bases, and the junction held 16 bases outside the gene matches. In germline, CDR1 is SGHTS, CDR2 YDEGEE. This CDR3 contains 17 residues. CDR3 DNA sequence: TGTGCCAGCAGTTCCCGGGACAGGGGCCCTCCCGGTCATGGCTACACCTTC. It codes for CASSSRDRGPPGHGYTF.

The chain combines TRBV9 with TRBJ2-3, with a possible D match to TRBD2 (6 bases). Germline CDR1 is SGDLS and CDR2 is YYNGEE. The CDR3 runs to 15 residues. V was shortened by 0 bases and J by 0 bases, with 8 bases between the two germline ends. CDR3 amino acids: CASSVVGGSTDTQYF. In DNA form, the CDR3 reads TGTGCCAGCAGCGTAGTCGGGGGAAGCACAGATACGCAGTATTTT.

The chain joins TRBV6-2 or TRBV6-3 to TRBJ2-1, with D hard to call. Germline V CDR1 and CDR2: MNHEY, SVGEGT. Between the trimmed V and J ends, which lost 6 bases and 6 bases, there was a span of 6 bases. The CDR3 length is 11 residues. This chain's CDR3 is CASSARNEQFF. CDR3 DNA: TGTGCCAGCAGCGCGCGCAATGAGCAGTTCTTC.

The genes are TRBV4-3 and TRBJ2-5; TRBD1 matches 7 bases. J lost 1 base, V lost 0 bases, and 11 bases had no gene match. This CDR3 is 18 amino acids long. Germline assignment: CDR1 LGHNA and CDR2 YSLEER. This CDR3 is CASSQEVHRGDFQETQYF. In DNA, the CDR3 is TGCGCCAGCAGCCAAGAGGTCCACAGGGGAGACTTCCAAGAGACCCAGTACTTC.

This clone was seen only once. The chain uses TRBV7-2 and TRBJ2-7; TRBD2 is a possible D gene (6 bases). V was cut by 8 bases and J by 9 bases, with 23 bases left in between. This CDR3 is built from 14 residues. CDR1 and CDR2 from the germline V gene are SGHTA and FQGNSA. As DNA, the CDR3 is TGTGCCAGCGGTTTCGGGGGATCATGGGGAGGGCAGTACTTC. Protein sequence: CASGFGGSWGGQYF.

This clone was seen a handful of times. CDR3 sequence (DNA): TGTGCCAGCAACTTCGAGAGCGGGGGCGTCAATGAGCAGTTCTTC. Protein: CASNFESGGVNEQFF. The chain carries TRBV5-6 and TRBJ2-1; 8 bases align to TRBD2. Germline CDR1 SGHDT, CDR2 YYEEEE. The CDR3 contains 15 residues. The J segment lost 6 bases and the V segment lost 6 bases, leaving 11 bases of the junction unmatched.

The chain joins TRBV9 to TRBJ1-1; 7 nucleotides agree with TRBD1. CDR3 length: 13 amino acids. Germline-derived CDR1 and CDR2 are SGDLS and YYNGEE. Trimming removed 5 bases from V and 6 bases from J; junction bases left unmatched: 7. The CDR3 DNA follows: TGTGCCAGCAGAAGACAGGGTTTTCCTGAAGCTTTCTTT. Residues: CASRRQGFPEAFF.

This clone showed up many times. This rearrangement joins TRBV9 to TRBJ2-3; perhaps TRBD2 as D (6 bases). V was pared by 1 base and J by 2 bases, with 17 bases between. CDR1 and CDR2 (germline): SGDLS, YYNGEE. This CDR3 contains 17 residues. CDR3 residues: CASSVSTGDAATDTQYF. CDR3 coding DNA: TGTGCCAGCAGCGTATCTACGGGGGATGCGGCCACAGATACGCAGTATTTT.

The V call is TRBV13, the J call TRBJ2-3; D is perhaps TRBD2 (6 bases). The length of the CDR3 is 15 residues. Germline V lookup: CDR1 PRHDT, CDR2 FYEKMQ (reference sequence). Trimming pared 5 bases from V and 1 base from J, leaving 13 bases between. The CDR3 nucleotides are TGTGCCAGCAGCCCGCAGGGAGGCGGCACAGATACGCAGTATTTT. Amino acids: CASSPQGGGTDTQYF. The full variable domain, with the rest looked up from reference TRBV13 and TRBJ2-3, is AAGVIQSPRHLIKEKRETATLKCYPIPRHDTVYWYQQGPGQDPQFLISFYEKMQSDKGSIPDRFSAQQFSDYHSELNMSSLELGDSALYFCASSPQGGGTDTQYFGPGTRLTVL.

The chain employs TRBV28 and TRBJ1-4; possibly TRBD1 for D (6 bases). Germline CDR1 is MDHEN and CDR2 is SYDVKM. CDR3 length equals 14 residues. Trimming cost V 6 bases and J 7 bases, with 15 bases left between them. The CDR3 is CASSPWAGVEKLFF. CDR3 nucleotide sequence: TGTGCCAGCAGCCCCTGGGCAGGGGTTGAAAAACTGTTTTTT.

This clone was counted once. CDR3 amino acids: CASSQSGGHTGELFF. The CDR3 DNA reads as TGCGCCAGCAGCCAATCAGGGGGTCACACCGGGGAGCTGTTTTTT. The rearrangement joins TRBV4-1 to TRBJ2-2; 7 bases agree with TRBD1. V lost 2 bases and J lost 3; bases outside the gene matches: 3. CDR1 MGHRA and CDR2 YSYEKL come from the germline V gene. The CDR3 runs to 15 residues.

CDR3 nucleotides: TGTGCCAGCAGTCCCCGGGTAGGTGGCTACACCTTC. Translation: CASSPRVGGYTF. This rearrangement joins TRBV12-3 or TRBV12-4 to TRBJ1-2; D unresolved. This CDR3 is built from 12 residues. Trimming took 5 bases from V and 7 from J, leaving 11 bases between them.

The CDR3 sequence: CASTRALYGYTF. CDR3 in DNA: TGTGCCAGCACGAGGGCCTTATATGGCTACACCTTC. The genes are TRBV5-8 and TRBJ1-2; no clear D gene. The germline V gene has CDR1 SGHTS and CDR2 YDEGEE. V was shortened by 6 bases and J by 5 bases, with 11 bases between the two germline ends. The CDR3 length is 12 residues.

This clone was observed once. The rearrangement uses TRBV4-2 and TRBJ1-3; TRBD1 might be the D (6 bases). The V end was cut by 2 bases, the J end by 0 bases, with 14 bases between. The CDR3 contains 17 residues. From germline, CDR1 is LGHNA and CDR2 YNFKEQ. CDR3 nucleotide sequence: TGTGCCAGCAGCCAAAAGGGGGAAGGCTCCTCTGGAAACACCATATATTTT. Its protein is CASSQKGEGSSGNTIYF.

The genes are TRBV28 and TRBJ2-3, with 8 bases that match TRBD2. The germline gives CDR1 MDHEN, CDR2 SYDVKM. V was pared by 3 bases and J by 0 bases, with 5 bases of the junction left unmatched. This CDR3 is built from 16 residues. The CDR3 coding sequence is TGTGCCAGCAGTTTTGCGTCTAGCGGGAGCACAGATACGCAGTATTTT. Its translation: CASSFASSGSTDTQYF.

The chain couples TRBV18 to TRBJ2-3; the D gene is possibly TRBD2 (6 bases). V gave up 3 bases and J gave up 6 bases, with 19 bases separating them. Germline assignment: CDR1 KGHSH and CDR2 LQKENI. The CDR3 has 16 residues. The CDR3 nucleotides read TGTGCCAGCTCACCGGGGCGGCCAGCGGGTGCGGATACGCAGTATTTT. Its protein is CASSPGRPAGADTQYF.

The gene calls are TRBV4-2 and TRBJ2-7; 8 positions match TRBD2. The germline CDR1 and CDR2 sequences are LGHNA and YNFKEQ. The CDR3 length is 15 residues. The V and J ends lost 1 base and 2 bases, in that order; junction bases with no gene match: 4. The DNA of the CDR3 is TGTGCCAGCAGCCAAGCAGGCGGGGGGACCTACGAGCAGTACTTC. It translates to CASSQAGGGTYEQYF.

This chain connects TRBV11-2 to TRBJ2-1; D remains unclear. Trimming removed 2 bases at V and 6 bases at J, with 8 bases between. Germline V gives CDR1 SGHAT, CDR2 FQNNGV. The CDR3 has 13 residues. CDR3 sequence reads: CASSLSWLNEQFF. The CDR3 DNA sequence: TGTGCCAGCAGCTTAAGTTGGCTCAATGAGCAGTTCTTC.

V usage is TRBV3-1 (or the pseudogene TRBV3-2) and J usage is TRBJ1-1; maybe TRBD1 (5 bases). Trimming removed 3 bases from V and 4 bases from J, with 9 bases in between. Germline V CDR1 and CDR2: LGHDT, YNNKEL (reference sequence). The CDR3 covers 13 residues. The CDR3: CASSHTGGTEAFF. CDR3 nucleotides: TGTGCCAGCAGCCATACGGGGGGCACTGAAGCTTTCTTT.

The chain carries TRBV28 and TRBJ1-5; 8 bases agree with TRBD1. This CDR3 has 16 amino acids. CDR1 and CDR2 from the germline V gene are MDHEN and SYDVKM. J gave up 3 bases and V 9 bases, and 13 bases lay outside the gene matches. CDR3 sequence reads: CASIPRGLRANQPQHF. The CDR3 DNA reads TGTGCCAGTATCCCCAGGGGGCTCAGGGCCAATCAGCCCCAGCATTTT.

The chain carries TRBV6-5 and TRBJ1-2, with D hard to call. The CDR3 loop spans 13 amino acids. In germline, CDR1 is MNHEY, CDR2 SVGAGI. The V end lost 4 bases, the J end lost 8 bases, and 14 bases lay between the germline ends. The CDR3 nucleotides are TGTGCCAGCAGTTCTCCGTGGAGGAAGGGCTACACCTTC. It yields the protein CASSSPWRKGYTF.

The chain joins TRBV29-1 to TRBJ2-3; D is unclear. CDR1 and CDR2 from the germline V gene are SQVTM and ANQGSEA. CDR3 length equals 11 residues. V was clipped by 3 bases and J by 3 bases, with 4 bases between them. The CDR3, as DNA: TGCAGCGTTGAGAGGACAGATACGCAGTATTTT. The encoded protein is CSVERTDTQYF.